This T cell receptor (beta chain) derives from a study of T cell responses to AZD1222 COVID-19 vaccine. Overall study results and limits: Among spike-specific TCRs, nearly half reportedly target unmutated variant regions. Baseline seropositivity characterized only 5 to 7 AZD1222 recipients. Most donors were white British, females outnumbered males, and clonal diversity was possibly underestimated. The peak T cell response came first, and repertoires were sampled only after it.

Using immunoSEQ multiplex PCR, the repertoire was profiled, and TCRdb retains in-frame clones only, with some absent. The sample contains approximately 110,000 clones, nearly 90% of which appear only once. As concerns this clone: What it binds is unknown.

Germline V gene data show CDR1 as SGHDT and CDR2 as YYEEEE. The CDR3 covers 13 residues. With 1 base removed from V and 7 bases from J, the gap between germline ends came to 12 bases. The sample in question was peripheral blood, obtained on day 0 of MenACWY control vaccination. V and J are TRBV5-6 and TRBJ2-7; TRBD1 is a possible D gene (6 bases). This TCR came from an adult in good health. The CDR3 here is CASSLWGLREQYF. The CDR3 DNA follows: TGTGCCAGCAGCTTGTGGGGGCTCCGGGAGCAGTACTTC.